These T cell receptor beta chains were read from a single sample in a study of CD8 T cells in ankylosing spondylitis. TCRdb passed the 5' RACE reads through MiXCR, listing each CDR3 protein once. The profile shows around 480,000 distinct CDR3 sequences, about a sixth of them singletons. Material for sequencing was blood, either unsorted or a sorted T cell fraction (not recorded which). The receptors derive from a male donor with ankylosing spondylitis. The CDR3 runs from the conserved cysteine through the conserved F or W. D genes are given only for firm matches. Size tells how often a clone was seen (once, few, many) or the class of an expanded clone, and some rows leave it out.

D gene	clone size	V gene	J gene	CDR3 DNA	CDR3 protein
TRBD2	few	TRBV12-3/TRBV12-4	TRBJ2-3	TGTGCCAGCAAGACCAGCGGGAGGACACATACGCAGTATTTT	CASKTSGRTHTQYF
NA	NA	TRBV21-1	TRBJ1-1	TGTGCCAGCAACCCCCCTGCGAGTTGGTCGGCAGGGCGAAACACTGAAGCTTTCTTT	CASNPPASWSAGRNTEAFF
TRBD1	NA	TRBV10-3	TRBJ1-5	TGTGCCATCAGTGAGTCGTTACAGGGGGATCAGCCCCAGCATTTT	CAISESLQGDQPQHF
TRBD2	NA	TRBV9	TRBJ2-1	TGTGCCAGCAGCCCCCGGGGTAGCGGGAGAGGAGGAACCTACAATGAGCAGTTCTTC	CASSPRGSGRGGTYNEQFF
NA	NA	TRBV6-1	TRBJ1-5	TGTGCCAGCAGCCCCCCGAGGGTAAAGGGCGTACAGCCCCAGCATTTT	CASSPPRVKGVQPQHF
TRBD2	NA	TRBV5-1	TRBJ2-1	TGCGCCAGCAGCGCAACTAGCGGAGTCCGATCCTACAATGAGCAGTTCTTC	CASSATSGVRSYNEQFF
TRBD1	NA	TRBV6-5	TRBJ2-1	TGTGCCAGCAGTTTTGGGACAGGGTACTACAATGAGCAGTTCTTC	CASSFGTGYYNEQFF
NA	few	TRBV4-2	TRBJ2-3	TGTGCCAGCAGCCCCCGGGGGCCGGGGGGCGCAGATACGCAGTATTTT	CASSPRGPGGADTQYF
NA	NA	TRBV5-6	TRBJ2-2	TGTGCCAGCACCGATGAGATTGGCGGGGAGAACACCGGGGAGCTGTTTTTT	CASTDEIGGENTGELFF
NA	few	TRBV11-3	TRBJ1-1	TGTGCCAGCAGCCTTGGGGCGACAGTGAACACTGAAGCTTTCTTT	CASSLGATVNTEAFF
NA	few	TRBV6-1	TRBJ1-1	TGTGCCAGCAAAAAGAAATCGAACACTGAAGCTTTCTTT	CASKKKSNTEAFF
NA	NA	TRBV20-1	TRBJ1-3	TGCAGTGCTACAAAACAACTCGGCGGAAACACCATATATTTT	CSATKQLGGNTIYF
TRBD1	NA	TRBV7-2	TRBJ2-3	TGTGCCAGCAGCCGAGCCACAGGGGTTAGCACAGATACGCAGTATTTT	CASSRATGVSTDTQYF
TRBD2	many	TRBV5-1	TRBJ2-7	TGCGCCAGCACCCGGGAGGGCTACGAGCAGTACTTC	CASTREGYEQYF
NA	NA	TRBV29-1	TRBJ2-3	TGCAGCGTTGCTGGCTCGACCACTGGCACAGATACGCAGTATTTT	CSVAGSTTGTDTQYF
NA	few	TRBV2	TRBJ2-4	TGTGCCAGCAGTGAATCCGGGGTAGCCAAAAACATTCAGTACTTC	CASSESGVAKNIQYF
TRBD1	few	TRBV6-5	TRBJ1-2	TGTGCCAGCAGTTACTCGTCCGGGACAGGAAACTATGGCTACACCTTC	CASSYSSGTGNYGYTF
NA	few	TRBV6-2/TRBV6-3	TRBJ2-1	TGTGCCAGAAAGAACCAAATTGAGCAGTTCTTC	CARKNQIEQFF
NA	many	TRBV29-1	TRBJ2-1	TGCAGCGTTGTAGGGCGGGAAGCGATCAATGAGCAGTTCTTC	CSVVGREAINEQFF
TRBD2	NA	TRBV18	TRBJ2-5	TGTGCCAGCTCACGGGGACTAGCGGGAGACCAAGAGACCCAGTACTTC	CASSRGLAGDQETQYF
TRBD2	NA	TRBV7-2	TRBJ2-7	TGTGCCAGCAGCTTAGAAGTAAGCGGGAGTTACGAGCAGTACTTC	CASSLEVSGSYEQYF
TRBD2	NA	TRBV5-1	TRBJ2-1	TGCGCCAGCAGCTTGACCTTAGCGGGAGGTGCTGAGCAGTTCTTC	CASSLTLAGGAEQFF
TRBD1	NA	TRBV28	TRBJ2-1	TGTGCCAGCAGTATCACCTACAGGGGGCGCGAGCAGTTCTTC	CASSITYRGREQFF
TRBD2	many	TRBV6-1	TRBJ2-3	TGTGCCAGCAGTGAAGGGCTAGCGGGAAGAGGGGATACGCAGTATTTT	CASSEGLAGRGDTQYF
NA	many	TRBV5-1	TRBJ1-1	TGCGCCAGCACCCAAGATCAGGGAAGGACTGAAGCTTTCTTT	CASTQDQGRTEAFF
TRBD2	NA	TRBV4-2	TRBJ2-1	TGTGCCAGCAGCCAAGATTGGTCAGGGACTAGCGGCAATGAGCAGTTCTTC	CASSQDWSGTSGNEQFF
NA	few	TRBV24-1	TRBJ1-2	TGTGCCACCAGTGACTCACAGAGGATCTCTGGCTACACCTTC	CATSDSQRISGYTF
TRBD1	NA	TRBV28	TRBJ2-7	TGTGCCAGCAGTCCACAGGGGGCAAGAGCCTACGAGCAGTACTTC	CASSPQGARAYEQYF
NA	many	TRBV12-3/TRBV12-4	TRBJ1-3	TGTGCCAGCAGTTTAGGCAGGGCCGAAGGAAACACCATATATTTT	CASSLGRAEGNTIYF
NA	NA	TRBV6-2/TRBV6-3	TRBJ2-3	TGTGCCAGCAGTACCGGGACTCGCACAGATACGCAGTATTTT	CASSTGTRTDTQYF
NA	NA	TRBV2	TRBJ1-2	TGTGCCAGCACCCCGGACAAGATTTATGGCTACACCTTC	CASTPDKIYGYTF
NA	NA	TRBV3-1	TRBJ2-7	TGTGCCAGCAGCTTCCGGGGAACGGGCGACGAGCAGTACTTC	CASSFRGTGDEQYF
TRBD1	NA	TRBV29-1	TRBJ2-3	TGCAGCGTTGGGAAACAGGGGCTGGATACGCAGTATTTT	CSVGKQGLDTQYF
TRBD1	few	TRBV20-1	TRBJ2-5	TGCAGTGCGGGGCTAACGGGACAGGGAGAGACCCAGTACTTC	CSAGLTGQGETQYF
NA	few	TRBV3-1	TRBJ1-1	TGTGCCAGCAGCCGACCAAGCCTCGGCATGAACACTGAAGCTTTCTTT	CASSRPSLGMNTEAFF
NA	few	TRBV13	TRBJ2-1	TGTGCCGGCGAGGGGGGGCCTGATGAGCAGTTCTTC	CAGEGGPDEQFF
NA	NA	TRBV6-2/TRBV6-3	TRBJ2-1	TGTGCCAGCAGTTACGCTAGAGCGAACAATGAGCAGTTCTTC	CASSYARANNEQFF
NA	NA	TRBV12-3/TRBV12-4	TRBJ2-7	TGTGCCAGCAGTTTAGAATCCGGGGGAGAGCAGTACTTC	CASSLESGGEQYF
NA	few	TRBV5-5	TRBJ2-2	TGTGCCAGCAGCTTGGAACAGTGGAACACCGGGGAGCTGTTTTTT	CASSLEQWNTGELFF
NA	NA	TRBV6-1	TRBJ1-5	TGTGCCAGCAGTAAGTCACAGGGAGTTAGCAATCAGCCCCAGCATTTT	CASSKSQGVSNQPQHF
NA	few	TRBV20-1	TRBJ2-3	TGCAGTGCTAGTCCCTTAGTAGGGGCCCTCACAGATACGCAGTATTTT	CSASPLVGALTDTQYF
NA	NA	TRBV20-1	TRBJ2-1	TGCAGTGCTAGTACGGCTTACAATGAGCAGTTCTTC	CSASTAYNEQFF
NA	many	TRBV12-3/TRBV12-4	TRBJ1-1	TGTGCCAGCAGTTTAGATCGGGGGGGACTCAGGAACACTGAAGCTTTCTTT	CASSLDRGGLRNTEAFF
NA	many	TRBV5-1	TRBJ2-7	TGCGCCAGCAGCTCCTGGGCAGGGGTTTACGAGCAGTACTTC	CASSSWAGVYEQYF